This TCR beta chain appears in the sequencing data of a study of graft-versus-host responses after intestinal transplantation. Study as a whole: Isolated intestinal, liver-intestinal, or multivisceral transplants had been given to the recipients. General study results and limits: Peak circulating GvH clone levels tracked with early post-transplant HvG declines. There were GvH clones found in recipient marrow, and some of them appeared first in ileum or blood.

For this clone: Its antigen is currently unknown.

Method: immunoSEQ multiplex PCR; TCRdb's copy keeps in-frame clones and lacks some. The sample has fewer than 75,000 clones; about 90% are singletons. This CDR3 is 14 amino acids long. Germline V CDR1 and CDR2: LNHNV, YYDKDF (reference sequence). J lost 7 bases, V lost 8 bases, and 5 bases had no gene match. Sequenced here: PBMCs, sampled 26 days after transplant. The chain links TRBV15 to TRBJ1-4, with 12 bases that match TRBD1. This clonotype was obtained from a human patient who received an intestinal transplant, so some T cells may come from the graft donor. The CDR3 DNA follows: TGTGCCACCCGGCGGGACAGGGGGCGTGAAAAACTGTTTTTT. It yields the protein CATRRDRGREKLFF.